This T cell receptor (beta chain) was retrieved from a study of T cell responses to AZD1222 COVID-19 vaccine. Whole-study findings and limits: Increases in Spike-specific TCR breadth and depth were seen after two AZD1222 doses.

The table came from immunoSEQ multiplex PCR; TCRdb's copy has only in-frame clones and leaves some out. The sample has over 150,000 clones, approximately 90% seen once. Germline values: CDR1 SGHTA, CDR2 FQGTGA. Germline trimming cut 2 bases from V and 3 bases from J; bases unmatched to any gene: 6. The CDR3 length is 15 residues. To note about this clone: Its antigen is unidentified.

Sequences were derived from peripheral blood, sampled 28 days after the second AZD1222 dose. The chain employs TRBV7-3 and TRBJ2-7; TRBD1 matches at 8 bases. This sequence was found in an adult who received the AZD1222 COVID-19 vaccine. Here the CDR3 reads CASSLGGQARYEQYF. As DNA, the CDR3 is TGTGCCAGCAGCTTAGGGGGACAGGCCCGCTACGAGCAGTACTTC. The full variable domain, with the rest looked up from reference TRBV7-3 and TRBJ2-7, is GAGVSQTPSNKVTEKGKYVELRCDPISGHTALYWYRQSLGQGPEFLIYFQGTGAADDSGLPNDRFFAVRPEGSVSTLKIQRTERGDSAVYLCASSLGGQARYEQYFGPGTRLTVT.